A selection of T cell receptor beta chains follows, all from one sample in a study of control samples from healthy donors and cancer patients. TCRdb's copy holds only in-frame clones and misses some; the assay was immunoSEQ multiplex PCR. The sample holds about 73,000 clones, around 94% seen once. Sample: blood. The origin of the receptors is a woman aged 35 to 49 in good health. The CDR3 runs from the conserved cysteine through the conserved F or W. A D gene is named only where the DNA matches it firmly. Only some rows state a clone size, as once, few, many or a class for expanded clones.

>.|TRBJ2-5|TRBD1|TRBV6-5
CASSRDRGWETQYF
TGTGCCAGCAGTAGGGACAGGGGGTGGGAGACCCAGTACTTC
>.|TRBJ2-2|.|TRBV18
CASSPTGYIGLFF
TGTGCCAGCTCACCGACAGGCTACATCGGGCTGTTTTTT
>.|TRBJ2-5|.|TRBV29-1
CSAAQETQYF
TGCAGCGCGGCGCAAGAGACCCAGTACTTC
>.|TRBJ2-3|.|TRBV4-2
CASSQDMEGGPRDTQYF
TGTGCCAGCAGCCAAGATATGGAGGGGGGGCCGAGAGATACGCAGTATTTT
>.|TRBJ1-1|.|TRBV6-4
CASSDSFGNTEAFF
TGTGCCAGCAGTGACTCATTCGGGAACACTGAAGCTTTCTTT
>.|TRBJ2-1|.|TRBV10-1
CASNSEPGGNEQFF
TGCGCCAGCAATTCCGAACCCGGGGGCAATGAGCAGTTCTTC
>.|TRBJ2-3|.|TRBV7-6
CASSFSTDTQYF
TGTGCCAGCAGCTTTAGCACAGATACGCAGTATTTT
>.|TRBJ2-2|.|TRBV7-9
CASSLGLGGGLDGELFF
TGTGCCAGCAGCTTAGGTCTTGGGGGTGGACTCGACGGGGAGCTGTTTTTT
>.|TRBJ1-4|.|TRBV6-6
CASSYPVGLEKLFF
TGTGCCAGCAGTTACCCGGTCGGGTTAGAAAAACTGTTTTTT
>.|TRBJ1-2|.|TRBV23-1
CAYGNRGIECYTF
TGCGCCTACGGAAACCGGGGAATAGAGTGCTACACCTTC
>.|TRBJ2-1|TRBD2|TRBV7-6
CASSPLGIPGEGYNEQFF
TGTGCCAGCAGCCCATTGGGGATCCCGGGGGAGGGGTACAATGAGCAGTTCTTC
>.|TRBJ1-2|TRBD1|TRBV3-1/TRBV3-2
CASSQDGRGQGHYGYTF
TGTGCCAGCAGCCAAGACGGCAGGGGACAGGGGCACTATGGCTACACCTTC
>.|TRBJ2-3|.|TRBV9
CASSVAEVRLGTDTQYF
TGTGCCAGCAGCGTAGCCGAGGTAAGGCTGGGCACAGATACGCAGTATTTT
>.|TRBJ2-5|TRBD2|TRBV7-2
CASSYAGDAGGETQYF
TGTGCCAGCAGTTATGCCGGGGACGCGGGGGGGGAGACCCAGTACTTC
>.|TRBJ2-1|.|TRBV6-2/TRBV6-3
CASSYRHERSYYNEQFF
TGTGCCAGCAGTTACCGGCATGAGAGGAGTTACTACAATGAGCAGTTCTTC
>.|TRBJ2-1|.|TRBV20-1
CSATRTVEQFF
TGCAGTGCCACAAGGACGGTAGAGCAGTTCTTC
>.|TRBJ1-1|.|TRBV4-1
CASSRERGHTEAFF
TGCGCCAGCAGCCGCGAGAGGGGTCACACTGAAGCTTTCTTT
>once|TRBJ2-2|.|TRBV2
CASSEQGTGELFF
TGTGCCAGCAGTGAACAAGGCACCGGGGAGCTGTTTTTT
>.|TRBJ2-2|TRBD2|TRBV5-1
CASRPAGNLNTGELFF
TGCGCCAGCAGGCCAGCGGGGAACCTAAACACCGGGGAGCTGTTTTTT
>.|TRBJ2-5|TRBD2|TRBV9
CASSVSSGQETQYF
TGTGCCAGCAGCGTTTCTAGCGGCCAAGAGACCCAGTACTTC
>.|TRBJ1-1|.|TRBV12-3/TRBV12-4
CASSFEGNTEAFF
TGTGCCAGCAGTTTCGAGGGGAACACTGAAGCTTTCTTT
>.|TRBJ1-1|.|TRBV7-9
CASSLVRPGPNTEAFF
TGTGCCAGCAGCTTAGTTCGCCCCGGCCCGAACACTGAAGCTTTCTTT
>.|TRBJ2-7|.|TRBV19
CASQGFSYEQYF
TGTGCCAGTCAAGGGTTTTCCTACGAGCAGTACTTC
>.|TRBJ1-2|.|TRBV18
CASSPPVSFNYGYTF
TGTGCCAGCTCACCACCGGTCTCGTTTAACTATGGCTACACCTTC
>.|TRBJ1-3|.|TRBV27
CASSLYRDTNTIYF
TGTGCCAGCAGTTTATACAGGGATACGAACACCATATATTTT
>.|TRBJ2-2|.|TRBV3-1/TRBV3-2
CASSPIGVKAGELFF
TGTGCCAGCAGCCCGATCGGGGTAAAAGCCGGGGAGCTGTTTTTT
>once|TRBJ2-5|.|TRBV25-1
CASSESGTEETQYF
TGTGCCAGCAGTGAATCGGGGACCGAAGAGACCCAGTACTTC
>once|TRBJ1-1|.|TRBV7-9
CASSPRVAEAFF
TGTGCCAGCAGCCCCCGTGTGGCTGAAGCTTTCTTT
>.|TRBJ2-1|.|TRBV6-1
CASSDRPFRTSYNEQFF
TGTGCCAGCAGTGATCGCCCTTTTCGGACCTCCTACAATGAGCAGTTCTTC
>.|TRBJ2-3|.|TRBV19
CASSIEDIDTDTQYF
TGTGCCAGTAGTATAGAGGACATAGACACAGATACGCAGTATTTT
>.|TRBJ1-2|.|TRBV7-2
CASSLSTYGYTF
TGTGCCAGCAGCTTATCTACCTATGGCTACACCTTC
>.|TRBJ1-1|.|TRBV7-3
CASSISLGSTEAFF
TGTGCCAGCAGCATCTCACTGGGGAGCACTGAAGCTTTCTTT
>.|TRBJ2-5|TRBD2|TRBV12-5
CASGLGLAGQETQYF
TGTGCTAGTGGTTTGGGATTAGCGGGCCAAGAGACCCAGTACTTC
>.|TRBJ2-1|.|TRBV6-5
CASSYSRLHNEQFF
TGTGCCAGCAGTTACTCTAGGTTGCACAATGAGCAGTTCTTC
>.|TRBJ2-1|.|TRBV6-5
CASSFSLRPGYNEQFF
TGTGCCAGCAGTTTCAGCTTAAGACCAGGATACAATGAGCAGTTCTTC
>.|TRBJ1-5|TRBD1|TRBV19
CASSPTGAGNQPQHF
TGTGCCAGTAGTCCGACAGGGGCGGGCAATCAGCCCCAGCATTTT
>.|TRBJ2-1|TRBD1|TRBV19
CASSTRGRGSYNEQFF
TGTGCCAGTAGTACCAGGGGGCGCGGGTCCTACAATGAGCAGTTCTTC
>.|TRBJ1-5|TRBD1|TRBV28
CANQAGTGMSQPQHF
TGTGCCAATCAAGCGGGGACAGGGATGAGTCAGCCCCAGCATTTT
>.|TRBJ1-1|.|TRBV19
CASSTGMNTEAFF
TGTGCCAGTAGTACGGGCATGAACACTGAAGCTTTCTTT
>.|TRBJ2-5|.|TRBV4-1
CASSDYQETQYF
TGCGCCAGCAGCGACTACCAAGAGACCCAGTACTTC
>.|TRBJ1-5|TRBD1|TRBV3-1/TRBV3-2
CASSLRTGPTPQHF
TGTGCCAGCAGCCTTCGGACAGGACCAACTCCTCAGCATTTT
>.|TRBJ1-2|.|TRBV7-9
CASSLGAEYGYTF
TGTGCCAGCAGCTTAGGGGCCGAGTATGGCTACACCTTC
>.|TRBJ2-1|.|TRBV6-1
CASSDEGWGEQFF
TGTGCCAGCAGTGATGAGGGATGGGGTGAGCAGTTCTTC
>.|TRBJ1-6|.|TRBV11-2
CASSFGSPLHF
TGTGCCAGCAGCTTCGGTTCACCCCTCCACTTT
>.|TRBJ2-7|.|TRBV7-9
CASSPLFYEQYF
TGTGCCAGCAGCCCCCTCTTTTACGAGCAGTACTTC
>.|TRBJ2-1|.|TRBV7-9
CASERGLNNEQFF
TGTGCCAGCGAGCGAGGACTTAACAATGAGCAGTTCTTC
>.|TRBJ2-7|TRBD1|TRBV9
CASSVAGQGYDEQYF
TGTGCCAGCAGCGTAGCGGGACAGGGATACGACGAGCAGTACTTC
>.|TRBJ1-1|TRBD1|TRBV30
CAWSASRTGWSTEAFF
TGTGCCTGGAGTGCCTCAAGGACAGGGTGGAGCACTGAAGCTTTCTTT
>.|TRBJ1-2|.|TRBV6-5
CASSYYPGLNYGYTF
TGTGCCAGCAGTTACTATCCAGGTTTGAACTATGGCTACACCTTC